Below are 16 T cell receptor beta chains sequenced from a single sample in a study of CD8 T cells in ankylosing spondylitis. TCRdb called the 5' RACE reads again in MiXCR, with one record for every CDR3 protein. The data hold roughly 35,000 distinct CDR3 sequences, with approximately 9.9% observed a single time. Sequenced material: synovial fluid, either unsorted or a sorted T cell fraction (not recorded which). The source of these receptors is a male donor with ankylosing spondylitis.

Regarding this clonotype: The DNA is left out, because the CDR3 cannot be placed on it with certainty; the CDR3 is given as TCRdb lists it. V gene TRBV20-1 combines with J gene TRBJ2-2; TRBD2, as called in the table, went unchecked against the DNA. The CDR3 is made up of 16 amino acids, end residues included. Germline V lookup: CDR1 DFQATT, CDR2 SNEGSKA (reference sequence). The CDR3 region is CSTSGLAGVLTGELFF.

J is TRBJ1-3 and V is TRBV6-5, with D tentatively TRBD1 (5 bases). Germline-derived CDR1 and CDR2 are MNHEY and SVGAGI. The V and J ends lost 0 bases and 4 bases respectively, with 7 bases between them. The CDR3 consists of 14 residues. CDR3 region: CASSYSAGGNTIYF. The CDR3 coding sequence is TGTGCCAGCAGTTACTCAGCAGGGGGAAACACCATATATTTT.

This clonotype was detected ten times or more. The rearrangement uses TRBV7-2 and TRBJ1-1; D may be TRBD1 (5 bases). Trimming removed 6 bases at V and 1 base at J, with 9 bases between. From germline, CDR1 is SGHTA and CDR2 FQGNSA. The CDR3 extends over 13 amino acids. CDR3 DNA sequence: TGTGCCAGCAGGAATCAGGGGAACACTGAAGCTTTCTTT. Amino acid sequence: CASRNQGNTEAFF.

This clonotype was detected ten times or more. This chain connects TRBV29-1 to TRBJ2-7; 7 nucleotides agree with TRBD2. Trimming took 6 bases from V and 5 from J; bases not matched to a gene: 10. This CDR3 contains 13 residues. From germline, CDR1 is SQVTM and CDR2 ANQGSEA. CDR3 protein: CSVVIWEGNEQYF. Written as DNA, the CDR3 is TGCAGCGTAGTTATCTGGGAGGGCAACGAGCAGTACTTC.

This clonotype was detected ten times or more. CDR3 sequence reads: CAISPSGSYNEQFF. The CDR3, as DNA: TGTGCCATCAGTCCTAGCGGCTCCTACAATGAGCAGTTCTTC. The rearrangement uses TRBV10-3 and TRBJ2-1; 7 nucleotides agree with TRBD2. The trim removed 5 bases at V and 0 bases at J, leaving 1 base unmatched. Germline loops: CDR1 ENHRY, CDR2 SYGVKD. There are 14 residues in the CDR3.

This clonotype came up a few times. The limits of the CDR3 on the DNA are not certain, so only TCRdb's listed CDR3 is given. CDR3 loop: CARSLGREEWSGELFFF. This chain links TRBV7-8 with TRBJ2-2; the table's D gene call, TRBD2, was not cross checked with the DNA. Germline CDR1 is SGHVS and CDR2 is FQNEAQ. With termini counted, the CDR3 has 17 amino acids.

There are many counts of this clonotype. The chain is built from TRBV28 and TRBJ1-4; 9 bases map to TRBD1. The CDR3 is 15 residues long. Germline V gene lookup returns CDR1 MDHEN and CDR2 SYDVKM. The junction had 8 bases not matched to a gene; V was cut back by 3 bases and J by 9 bases. CDR3 residues: CASSFRGGQGQKLFF. CDR3 nucleotides: TGTGCCAGCAGTTTCCGGGGGGGACAGGGCCAAAAACTGTTTTTT.

This clonotype was observed a handful of times. V is TRBV3-1 and J is TRBJ2-7; 9 nucleotides line up with TRBD1. V was clipped by 10 bases and J by 4 bases; unmatched bases: 5. The CDR3 is 12 residues long. Germline assignment: CDR1 LGHDT and CDR2 YNNKEL (reference sequence). As DNA, the CDR3 is TGTGCCACCTTGGGACAGGGTTACGAGCAGTACTTC. Its translation: CATLGQGYEQYF.

This clonotype was picked up a small number of times. The genes are TRBV11-1 and TRBJ1-1, with D hard to call. The CDR3 has 13 residues. Germline lookup yields CDR1 SGHAT and CDR2 FQDESV (reference sequence). Trimming cost V 2 bases and J 2 bases, with 6 bases left between them. CDR3 DNA: TGTGCCAGCAGCTTATTCTTAAACACTGAAGCTTTCTTT. Protein sequence: CASSLFLNTEAFF.

In its sample, this clonotype was seen many times. V gene TRBV5-1 combines with J gene TRBJ2-7; D remains unclear. The germline V gene has CDR1 SGHRS and CDR2 YFSETQ. CDR3 length: 13 residues. Trimming pared 4 bases from V and 3 bases from J, leaving 11 bases between. CDR3: CASSLSSIYEQYF. The DNA for the CDR3 is TGCGCCAGCAGCCTTTCATCCATCTACGAGCAGTACTTC.

A few counts support this clonotype. The rearrangement links TRBV19 to TRBJ1-6; TRBD1 aligns across 7 bases. Trimming took 7 bases from V and 3 from J; bases not matched to a gene: 9. The germline CDR1 and CDR2 sequences are LNHDA and SQIVND (reference sequence). The CDR3 is 16 residues long. CDR3 DNA sequence: TGTGCCAGTATTAGAGGGACAGATTTCTATAATTCACCCCTCCACTTT. As protein: CASIRGTDFYNSPLHF.

The rearrangement uses TRBV27 and TRBJ2-6; D uncertain. The CDR3 has 16 residues. The germline gives CDR1 MNHEY, CDR2 SMNVEV (reference sequence). Trimming shortened V by 2 bases and J by 0 bases, and 8 bases separated the two germline ends. Here the CDR3 reads CASSLGPISGANVLTF. The CDR3 nucleotides read TGTGCCAGCAGTTTAGGACCGATCTCTGGGGCCAACGTCCTGACTTTC. Looking up the rest from reference TRBV27 and TRBJ2-6 gives the full variable domain: EAQVTQNPRYLITVTGKKLTVTCSQNMNHEYMSWYRQDPGLGLRQIYYSMNVEVTDKGDVPEGYKVSRKEKRNFPLILESPSPNQTSLYFCASSLGPISGANVLTFGAGSRLTVL.

A few counts support this clonotype. V gene TRBV21-1 combines with J gene TRBJ2-1. TRBV21-1 corresponds to a pseudogene. The CDR3 extends over 16 amino acids. This CDR3 reads CASSLQTTSSYNEQFF. For the CDR3, the DNA is TGTGCCAGCAGCTTGCAAACCACAAGCTCCTACAATGAGCAGTTCTTC.

This clonotype appeared a few times. This chain uses TRBV20-1 with TRBJ2-1; possibly TRBD1 for D (6 bases). Trimming removed 5 bases from V and 5 bases from J, with 19 bases in between. The CDR3 runs 15 residues. Germline V gene sequence: CDR1 DFQATT, CDR2 SNEGSKA (reference sequence). The CDR3, as DNA: TGCAGTGCTGACCCCTGGGGGCCAGCTGACAATGAGCAGTTCTTC. The encoded protein is CSADPWGPADNEQFF.

This clonotype was picked up a small number of times. The rearrangement joins TRBV9 to TRBJ2-6; possibly TRBD1 for D (6 bases). The CDR3 totals 15 residues. V lost 6 bases and J lost 5, with 15 bases in between. Germline V gene lookup returns CDR1 SGDLS and CDR2 YYNGEE. CDR3 loop: CASKGVGARANVLTF. The CDR3 DNA is TGTGCCAGCAAGGGAGTGGGGGCAAGGGCCAACGTCCTGACTTTC. The full variable domain, rest sourced from reference TRBV9 and TRBJ2-6, is DSGVTQTPKHLITATGQRVTLRCSPRSGDLSVYWYQQSLDQGLQFLIQYYNGEERAKGNILERFSAQQFPDLHSELNLSSLELGDSALYFCASKGVGARANVLTFGAGSRLTVL.

The chain links TRBV9 to TRBJ2-1; D unclear. Looked up from germline, CDR1 is SGDLS and CDR2 is YYNGEE. The CDR3 has 13 amino acids. The V end was cut by 3 bases, the J end by 9 bases, with 13 bases between. This CDR3 reads CASSAYYSSEQFF. The CDR3 DNA sequence: TGTGCCAGCAGCGCCTACTACTCTAGTGAGCAGTTCTTC.